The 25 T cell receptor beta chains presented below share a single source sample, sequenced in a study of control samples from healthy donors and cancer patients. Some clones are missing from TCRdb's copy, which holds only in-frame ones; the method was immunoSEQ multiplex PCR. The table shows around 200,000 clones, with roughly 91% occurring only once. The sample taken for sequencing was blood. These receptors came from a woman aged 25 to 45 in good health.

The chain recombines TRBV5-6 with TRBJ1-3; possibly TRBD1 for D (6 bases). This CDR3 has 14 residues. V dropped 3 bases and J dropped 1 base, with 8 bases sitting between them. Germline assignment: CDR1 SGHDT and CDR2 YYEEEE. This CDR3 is CASSSQGSGNTIYF. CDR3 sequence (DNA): TGTGCCAGCAGCTCCCAGGGGTCTGGAAACACCATATATTTT.

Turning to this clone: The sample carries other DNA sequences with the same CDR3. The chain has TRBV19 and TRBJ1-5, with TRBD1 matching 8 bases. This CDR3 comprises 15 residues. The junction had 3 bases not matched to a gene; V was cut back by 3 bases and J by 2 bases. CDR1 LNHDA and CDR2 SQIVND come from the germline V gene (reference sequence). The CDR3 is CASSIGQGGNQPQHF. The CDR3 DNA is TGTGCCAGTAGTATCGGACAGGGCGGCAATCAGCCCCAGCATTTT.

CDR3 in amino acids: CASSLSVGTEAFF. In nucleotides, the CDR3 is TGCGCCAGCAGCTTGTCGGTGGGAACTGAAGCTTTCTTT. The V gene is TRBV5-1, the J gene TRBJ1-1; D remains ambiguous. The V gene's germline CDR1 is SGHRS and CDR2 YFSETQ. The CDR3 is made up of 13 amino acids. Trimming left V 1 base short and J 5 bases short, with 9 bases between. Filled out from reference TRBV5-1 and TRBJ1-1, the complete variable domain reads KAGVTQTPRYLIKTRGQQVTLSCSPISGHRSVSWYQQTPGQGLQFLFEYFSETQRNKGNFPGRFSGRQFSNSRSEMNVSTLELGDSALYLCASSLSVGTEAFFGQGTRLTVV.

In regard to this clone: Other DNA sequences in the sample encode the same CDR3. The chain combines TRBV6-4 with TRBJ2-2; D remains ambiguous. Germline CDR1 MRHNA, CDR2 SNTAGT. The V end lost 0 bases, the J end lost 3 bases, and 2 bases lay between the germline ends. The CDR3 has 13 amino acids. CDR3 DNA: TGTGCCAGCAGTGACTCGGACACCGGGGAGCTGTTTTTT. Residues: CASSDSDTGELFF.

CDR3 bases: TGTGCCAGCTCGGGACAGGCCTATGGCTACACCTTC. Protein product: CASSGQAYGYTF. This chain connects TRBV12-3 or TRBV12-4 to TRBJ1-2, with TRBD1 identical over 8 bases. The CDR3 contains 12 residues. The V and J ends lost 8 bases and 4 bases, in that order; junction bases with no gene match: 3.

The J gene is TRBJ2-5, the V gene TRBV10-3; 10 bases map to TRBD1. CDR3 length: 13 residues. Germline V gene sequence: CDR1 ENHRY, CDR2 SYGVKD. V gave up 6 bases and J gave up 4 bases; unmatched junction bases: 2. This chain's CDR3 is CAIRGTGVETQYF. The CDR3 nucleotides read TGTGCCATCAGGGGGACAGGGGTAGAGACCCAGTACTTC.

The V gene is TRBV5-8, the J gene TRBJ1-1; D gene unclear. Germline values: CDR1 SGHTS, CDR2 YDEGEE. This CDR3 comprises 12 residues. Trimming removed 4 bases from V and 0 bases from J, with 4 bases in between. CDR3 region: CASSVMNTEAFF. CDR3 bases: TGTGCCAGCAGCGTCATGAACACTGAAGCTTTCTTT. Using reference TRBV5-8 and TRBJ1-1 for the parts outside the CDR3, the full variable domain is EAGVTQSPTHLIKTRGQQATLRCSPISGHTSVYWYQQALGLGLQFLLWYDEGEERNRGNFPPRFSGRQFPNYSSELNVNALELEDSALYLCASSVMNTEAFFGQGTRLTVV.

The CDR3 is CASSGPDRGNQPQHF. The DNA of the CDR3 is TGCGCCAGCAGTGGTCCCGACAGGGGCAATCAGCCCCAGCATTTT. The genes are TRBV10-2 and TRBJ1-5; 7 nucleotides align to TRBD1. This CDR3 is 15 amino acids long. V was pared by 4 bases and J by 2 bases, with 5 bases of the junction left unmatched. CDR1 WSHSY and CDR2 SAAADI come from the germline V gene.

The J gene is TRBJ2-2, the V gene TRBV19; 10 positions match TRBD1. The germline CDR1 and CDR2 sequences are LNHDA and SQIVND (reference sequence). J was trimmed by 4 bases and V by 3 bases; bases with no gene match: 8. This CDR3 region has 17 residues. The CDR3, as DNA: TGTGCCAGTAGTATGATTGGGGACAGGGGCTTCACCGGGGAGCTGTTTTTT. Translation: CASSMIGDRGFTGELFF.

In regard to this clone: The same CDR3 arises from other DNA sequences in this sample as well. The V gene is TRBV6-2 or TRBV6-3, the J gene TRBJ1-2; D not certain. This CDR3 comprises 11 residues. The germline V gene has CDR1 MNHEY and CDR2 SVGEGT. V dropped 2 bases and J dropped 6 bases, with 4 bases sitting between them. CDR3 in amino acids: CASSYRDGYTF. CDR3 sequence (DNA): TGTGCCAGCAGTTACAGGGATGGCTACACCTTC.

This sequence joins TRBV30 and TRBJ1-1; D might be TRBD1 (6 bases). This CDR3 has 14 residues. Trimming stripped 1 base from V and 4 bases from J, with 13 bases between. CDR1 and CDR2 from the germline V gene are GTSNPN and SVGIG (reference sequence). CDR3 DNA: TGTGCCTGGAGTGCCCAAACAGGGATCACTGAAGCTTTCTTT. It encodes CAWSAQTGITEAFF.

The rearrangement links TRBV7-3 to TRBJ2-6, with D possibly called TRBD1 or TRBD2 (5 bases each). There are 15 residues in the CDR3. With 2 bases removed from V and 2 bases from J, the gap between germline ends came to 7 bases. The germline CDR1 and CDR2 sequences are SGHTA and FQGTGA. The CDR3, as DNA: TGTGCCAGCAGCTTAGGGGGTCCTGGGGCCAACGTCCTGACTTTC. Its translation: CASSLGGPGANVLTF.

The CDR3 sequence: CASSYFQGGRGYTF. In DNA, the CDR3 is TGTGCCAGCAGTTACTTCCAGGGAGGTAGGGGCTACACCTTC. This chain connects TRBV2 to TRBJ1-2; possibly TRBD1 for D (5 bases). Deletions cut 5 bases from V and 8 bases from J, with 18 bases between. Per germline, CDR1 SNHLY and CDR2 FYNNEI. The CDR3 length is 14 residues.

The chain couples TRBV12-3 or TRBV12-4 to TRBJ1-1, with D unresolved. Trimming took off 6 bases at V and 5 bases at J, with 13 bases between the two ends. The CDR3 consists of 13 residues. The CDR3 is CASSHPGRTEAFF. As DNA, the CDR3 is TGTGCCAGCAGCCACCCCGGACGAACTGAAGCTTTCTTT.

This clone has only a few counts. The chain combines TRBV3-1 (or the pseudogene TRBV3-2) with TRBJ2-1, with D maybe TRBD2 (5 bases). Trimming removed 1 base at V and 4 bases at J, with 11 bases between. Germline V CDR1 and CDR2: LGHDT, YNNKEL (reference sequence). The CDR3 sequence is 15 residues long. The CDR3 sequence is CASSQVESGYNEQFF. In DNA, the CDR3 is TGTGCCAGCAGCCAAGTGGAATCGGGATACAATGAGCAGTTCTTC.

CDR3 DNA: TGTGCCAGCAGTTTGGGCCAGGGGACCATATATTTT. This codes for CASSLGQGTIYF. V and J are TRBV28 and TRBJ1-3; maybe TRBD1 (6 bases). Germline assignment: CDR1 MDHEN and CDR2 SYDVKM. The CDR3 has 12 residues. Trimming pared 3 bases from V and 10 bases from J, leaving 10 bases between.

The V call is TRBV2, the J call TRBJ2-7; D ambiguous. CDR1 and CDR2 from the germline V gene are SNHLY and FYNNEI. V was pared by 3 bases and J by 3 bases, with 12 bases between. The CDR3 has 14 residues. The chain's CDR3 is CASSEDGQIYEQYF. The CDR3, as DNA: TGTGCCAGCAGTGAGGATGGGCAGATCTACGAGCAGTACTTC.

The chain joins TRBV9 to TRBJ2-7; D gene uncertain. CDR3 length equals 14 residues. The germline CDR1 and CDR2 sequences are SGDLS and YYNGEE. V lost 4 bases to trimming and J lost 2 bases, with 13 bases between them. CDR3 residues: CASSPDPVTYEQYF. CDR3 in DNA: TGTGCCAGCAGCCCCGACCCGGTTACCTACGAGCAGTACTTC.

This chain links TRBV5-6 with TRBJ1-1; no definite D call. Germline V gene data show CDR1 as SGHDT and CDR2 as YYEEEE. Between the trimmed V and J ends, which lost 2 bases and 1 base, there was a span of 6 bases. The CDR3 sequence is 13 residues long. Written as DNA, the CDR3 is TGTGCCAGCAGCTTCCAAGGGAACACTGAAGCTTTCTTT. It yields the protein CASSFQGNTEAFF. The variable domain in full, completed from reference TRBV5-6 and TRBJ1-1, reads DAGVTQSPTHLIKTRGQQVTLRCSPKSGHDTVSWYQQALGQGPQFIFQYYEEEERQRGNFPDRFSGHQFPNYSSELNVNALLLGDSALYLCASSFQGNTEAFFGQGTRLTVV.

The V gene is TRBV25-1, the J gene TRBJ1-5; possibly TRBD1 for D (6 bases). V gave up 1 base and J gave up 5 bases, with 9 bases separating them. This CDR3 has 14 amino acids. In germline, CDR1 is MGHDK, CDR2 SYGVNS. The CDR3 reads CASSEWEGDQPQHF. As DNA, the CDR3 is TGTGCCAGCAGTGAATGGGAGGGGGATCAGCCCCAGCATTTT.

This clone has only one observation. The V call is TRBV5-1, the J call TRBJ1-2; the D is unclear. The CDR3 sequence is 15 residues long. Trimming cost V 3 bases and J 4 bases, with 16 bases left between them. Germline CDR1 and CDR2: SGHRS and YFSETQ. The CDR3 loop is CASSSVQGRGYGYTF. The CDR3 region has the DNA TGCGCCAGCAGCTCAGTACAAGGGCGGGGCTATGGCTACACCTTC. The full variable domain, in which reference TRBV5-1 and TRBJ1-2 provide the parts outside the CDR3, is KAGVTQTPRYLIKTRGQQVTLSCSPISGHRSVSWYQQTPGQGLQFLFEYFSETQRNKGNFPGRFSGRQFSNSRSEMNVSTLELGDSALYLCASSSVQGRGYGYTFGSGTRLTVV.

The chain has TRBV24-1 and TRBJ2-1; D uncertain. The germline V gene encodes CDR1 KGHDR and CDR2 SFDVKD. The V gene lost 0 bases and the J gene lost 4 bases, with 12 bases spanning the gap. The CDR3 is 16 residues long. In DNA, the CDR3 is TGTGCCACCAGTGATTTGCAGGCTAGAGGTTACAATGAGCAGTTCTTC. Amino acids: CATSDLQARGYNEQFF.

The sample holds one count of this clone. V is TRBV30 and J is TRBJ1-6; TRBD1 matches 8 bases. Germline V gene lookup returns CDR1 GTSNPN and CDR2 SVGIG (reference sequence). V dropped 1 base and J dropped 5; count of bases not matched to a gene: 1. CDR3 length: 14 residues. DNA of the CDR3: TGTGCCTGGAGTGAGGACAGGGATAATTCACCCCTCCACTTT. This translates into CAWSEDRDNSPLHF.

The CDR3 here is CASSYETDSPLHF. The CDR3 DNA sequence: TGTGCCAGCAGTTACGAGACGGATTCACCCCTCCACTTT. The rearrangement links TRBV6-5 to TRBJ1-6; no clear D gene. This CDR3 is 13 amino acids long. Trimming pared 2 bases from V and 8 bases from J, leaving 7 bases between. Germline loops: CDR1 MNHEY, CDR2 SVGAGI.

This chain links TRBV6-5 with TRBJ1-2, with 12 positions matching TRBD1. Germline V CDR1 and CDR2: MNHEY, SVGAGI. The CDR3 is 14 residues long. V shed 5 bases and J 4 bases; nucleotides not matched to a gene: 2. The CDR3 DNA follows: TGTGCCAGCAGTACGGGACAGGGGGCCTATGGCTACACCTTC. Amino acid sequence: CASSTGQGAYGYTF.